The clone carrying this T cell receptor (beta chain) was recorded a few times. Its antigen remains unknown. The CDR3 has 13 residues. Germline values: CDR1 ENHRY, CDR2 SYGVKD. With 7 bases clipped from V and 0 bases from J, the junction kept 0 bases outside the gene matches. This sample stems from a study of cytomegalovirus exposure and HLA in healthy donors. Background on the study: For the roughly 400 genotyped donors, 65% to 90% fell within the Caucasian-associated ancestry cluster. The study, taken as a whole, reports: The authors later linked a missense DCLRE1C variant to TCR beta V- and J-gene trimming.

The PCR made use of 60 Vbeta and 13 Jbeta primers. Data came from immunoSEQ multiplex PCR; TCRdb stores just in-frame clones and leaves some out. The sample shows about 120,000 clones, around a tenth of them seen only once. This rearrangement joins TRBV10-3 to TRBJ2-7; 10 nucleotides line up with TRBD2. Sequencing was carried out using PBMCs. The clonotype originates from a young man in good health and CMV-seronegative. CDR3 protein: CAITSGGSYEQYF. CDR3 nucleotides: TGTGCCATCACTAGCGGGGGCTCCTACGAGCAGTACTTC.